This record looks at one TCR beta chain sequence and its context. After removal of 5 bases from V and 6 bases from J, the junction contained 7 bases not matched to a gene. CDR1 and CDR2 from the germline V gene are KGHDR and SFDVKD. The CDR3 has 14 residues. This entry is derived from a study of control samples from healthy donors and cancer patients. Assay used: immunoSEQ multiplex PCR; TCRdb lists only in-frame clones, some missing. This table has around 84,000 clones, around 83% appearing once. Sequenced material: PBMCs. This receptor was obtained from a man aged 55-75 years with head and neck cancer. V and J are TRBV24-1 and TRBJ2-7, with 9 nucleotides matching TRBD1. The CDR3 DNA reads as TGTGCCACCAGTGCGTCGACAGGGGGATCCGAGCAGTACTTC. Protein: CATSASTGGSEQYF.